Below are 20 T cell receptor beta chains sequenced from a single sample in a study of blood T cell repertoires in COVID-19. Produced via immunoSEQ multiplex PCR; TCRdb's table is partial and in-frame only. The sample records about 250,000 clones, approximately 88% being singletons. Material for sequencing was peripheral blood. These receptors were taken from a woman aged 25 to 39 with COVID-19, enrolled during active disease.

The rearrangement joins TRBV6-6 to TRBJ2-1; possible D gene TRBD2, 5 bases. Trimming took off 0 bases at V and 9 bases at J, with 18 bases between the two ends. The CDR3 extends over 16 amino acids. Germline loops: CDR1 MNHNY, CDR2 SVGAGI (reference sequence). The CDR3 loop is CASSYSPGSGEGEQFF. CDR3 in DNA: TGTGCCAGCAGTTACTCCCCCGGAAGCGGAGAGGGTGAGCAGTTCTTC.

The table lists this clone with many counts. The chain uses TRBV6-4 and TRBJ2-1; 9 bases align to TRBD1. The V segment lost 4 bases and the J segment 4 bases; nucleotides outside the gene matches: 8. The CDR3 is 16 amino acids. Germline V lookup: CDR1 MRHNA, CDR2 SNTAGT. The CDR3 here is CASSVRAGQGYNEQFF. The CDR3 coding sequence is TGTGCCAGCAGTGTCCGGGCGGGACAGGGTTACAATGAGCAGTTCTTC.

The V and J genes are TRBV5-1 and TRBJ2-3; 10 bases agree with TRBD1. Germline trimming cut 3 bases from V and 6 bases from J; bases unmatched to any gene: 13. The CDR3 length is 17 residues. The germline V gene encodes CDR1 SGHRS and CDR2 YFSETQ. The chain's CDR3 is CASSWLARDRGGDTQYF. Here the CDR3 DNA reads TGCGCCAGCAGCTGGCTGGCTCGGGACAGGGGTGGCGATACGCAGTATTTT.

Details on this clone: Mismatch with germline at one junction end may stem from a read error. The genes are TRBV6-4 and TRBJ1-6, with TRBD1 matching 8 bases. The CDR3 runs 8 residues. The germline V gene encodes CDR1 MRHNA and CDR2 SNTAGT. CDR3 bases: TGTGCCACCCACAGGGGGGACTTT. Translating it yields CATHRGDF.

The table lists this clone with a count of one. CDR3 sequence (DNA): TGTGCCAGCTCTCAGGGGTGGAACACTGAAGCTTTCTTT. Its protein is CASSQGWNTEAFF. The gene calls are TRBV18 and TRBJ1-1, with D tentatively TRBD1 (6 bases). The CDR3 has 13 residues. With 6 bases removed from V and 1 base from J, the gap between germline ends came to 9 bases. Germline CDR1 is KGHSH and CDR2 is LQKENI.

The chain couples TRBV7-2 to TRBJ2-5; 12 nucleotides line up with TRBD2. This CDR3 is 16 amino acids long. Germline CDR1 and CDR2: SGHTA and FQGNSA. Trimming cost V 1 base and J 5 bases; bases outside gene matches: 5. CDR3 protein: CASSLGLAGGGETQYF. The CDR3 region has the DNA TGTGCCAGCAGCTTAGGCCTAGCGGGAGGGGGGGAGACCCAGTACTTC.

The chain joins TRBV7-9 to TRBJ2-7; D not certain. Germline assignment: CDR1 SEHNR and CDR2 FQNEAQ (reference sequence). V dropped 4 bases and J dropped 9 bases, with 19 bases sitting between them. The CDR3 is made up of 14 amino acids. The CDR3 sequence is CASSSPAPYSTQYF. The CDR3 region has the DNA TGTGCCAGCAGCTCCCCTGCCCCCTACAGCACGCAGTACTTC.

The chain employs TRBV19 and TRBJ1-6; D perhaps matches TRBD1 (6 bases). Germline CDR1 LNHDA, CDR2 SQIVND (reference sequence). V lost 6 bases and J lost 9, with 15 bases in between. The CDR3 is 14 residues long. The CDR3 coding sequence is TGTGCCAGTAGCCCACAAACAGGGAGTTCACCCCTCCACTTT. This translates into CASSPQTGSSPLHF. Full variable domain (outside the CDR3, taken from reference TRBV19 and TRBJ1-6): DGGITQSPKYLFRKEGQNVTLSCEQNLNHDAMYWYRQDPGQGLRLIYYSQIVNDFQKGDIAEGYSVSREKKESFPLTVTSAQKNPTAFYLCASSPQTGSSPLHFGNGTRLTVT.

Regarding this clone: The junction departs from germline at one end; a sequencing error may be responsible. This rearrangement joins TRBV7-7 to TRBJ2-5, with 8 positions matching TRBD2. CDR1 is SSHAT and CDR2 is FNYEAQ in the germline V gene (reference sequence). The CDR3 is 15 amino acids. The CDR3 nucleotides read TGTGCTAGCAGCTTGGGCGGGAGGTCGGGCGAGACCCAGTACTTC. Protein: CASSLGGRSGETQYF.

This chain joins TRBV4-1 and TRBJ1-4, with 10 nucleotides matching TRBD1. Germline loops: CDR1 MGHRA, CDR2 YSYEKL. The CDR3 consists of 20 residues. After removal of 0 bases from V and 1 base from J, the junction contained 11 bases not matched to a gene. The CDR3 DNA reads TGCGCCAGCAGCCAAGATCCCCCGGGACAGGGGTTCCGAACTAATGAAAAACTGTTTTTT. Its translation is CASSQDPPGQGFRTNEKLFF.

The chain links TRBV28 to TRBJ1-5; D is undetermined. The length of the CDR3 is 15 residues. Trimming left V 2 bases short and J 0 bases short, with 8 bases between. The germline CDR1 and CDR2 sequences are MDHEN and SYDVKM. The CDR3 nucleotides read TGTGCCAGCAGTTTACCAAGCCATAGCAATCAGCCCCAGCATTTT. As protein: CASSLPSHSNQPQHF. The full variable domain, in which reference TRBV28 and TRBJ1-5 provide the parts outside the CDR3, is DVKVTQSSRYLVKRTGEKVFLECVQDMDHENMFWYRQDPGLGLRLIYFSYDVKMKEKGDIPEGYSVSREKKERFSLILESASTNQTSMYLCASSLPSHSNQPQHFGDGTRLSIL.

Many counts were recorded for this clone. The rearrangement links TRBV29-1 to TRBJ2-3; possible D gene TRBD1, 6 bases. This CDR3 region has 13 residues. CDR1 SQVTM and CDR2 ANQGSEA come from the germline V gene. Trimming stripped 8 bases from V and 4 bases from J, with 16 bases between. CDR3 bases: TGCAGCTTCCGATTAACAGGGCCAGATACGCAGTATTTT. Its translation: CSFRLTGPDTQYF.

The chain carries TRBV6-5 and TRBJ2-2; no reliable D call. Germline loops: CDR1 MNHEY, CDR2 SVGAGI. The CDR3 sequence is 13 residues long. The V gene lost 0 bases and the J gene lost 6 bases, with 5 bases spanning the gap. This chain's CDR3 is CASSYSTSGELFF. CDR3 coding DNA: TGTGCCAGCAGTTACTCGACTTCCGGGGAGCTGTTTTTT.

The V call is TRBV9, the J call TRBJ1-6, with 8 bases identical to TRBD1. Germline V gene data show CDR1 as SGDLS and CDR2 as YYNGEE. V shed 0 bases and J 10 bases; nucleotides not matched to a gene: 9. CDR3 length: 16 residues. CDR3 loop: CASSVGDRGFVSPLHF. Written as DNA, the CDR3 is TGTGCCAGCAGCGTAGGAGACAGGGGTTTTGTATCACCCCTCCACTTT. Combining the CDR3 with reference TRBV9 and TRBJ1-6 gives the whole variable domain DSGVTQTPKHLITATGQRVTLRCSPRSGDLSVYWYQQSLDQGLQFLIQYYNGEERAKGNILERFSAQQFPDLHSELNLSSLELGDSALYFCASSVGDRGFVSPLHFGNGTRLTVT.

J is TRBJ2-5 and V is TRBV9; 9 nucleotides align to TRBD2. The CDR3 has 16 residues. Germline trimming cut 0 bases from V and 2 bases from J; bases unmatched to any gene: 5. CDR1 is SGDLS, CDR2 YYNGEE, per germline. The CDR3: CASSVGSGGTQETQYF. CDR3 coding DNA: TGTGCCAGCAGCGTAGGAAGCGGGGGGACACAAGAGACCCAGTACTTC.

This chain joins TRBV11-2 and TRBJ2-1, with TRBD2 matching over 12 bases. V shed 5 bases, J shed 3 bases, and the junction held 8 bases outside the gene matches. Germline values: CDR1 SGHAT, CDR2 FQNNGV. This CDR3 comprises 17 residues. In DNA, the CDR3 is TGTGCCAGCAGCACGCGACTAGCGGGGGTCCTCTACAATGAGCAGTTCTTC. It specifies CASSTRLAGVLYNEQFF.

This clone appeared once. The chain carries TRBV7-2 and TRBJ2-5; D perhaps matches TRBD1 (5 bases). Looked up from germline, CDR1 is SGHTA and CDR2 is FQGNSA. V lost 5 bases and J lost 2, with 9 bases in between. The length of the CDR3 is 13 residues. As DNA, the CDR3 is TGTGCCAGCAGCCGTGGGGCTCAAGAGACCCAGTACTTC. Translation gives CASSRGAQETQYF.

The rearrangement joins TRBV6-1 to TRBJ1-4; 8 bases line up with TRBD1. The germline CDR1 and CDR2 sequences are MNHNS and SASEGT. The V gene end was trimmed by 1 base and the J gene end by 4 bases; junction bases not matched to a gene: 14. The CDR3 sequence is 19 residues long. CDR3 nucleotides: TGTGCCAGCAGTGAAGACCGGACAGGGAGGTTAGGGGGTAATGAAAAACTGTTTTTT. Translated: CASSEDRTGRLGGNEKLFF.

The chain has TRBV28 and TRBJ2-7; TRBD1 matches at 7 bases. The CDR3 has 13 residues. J lost 2 bases, V lost 5 bases, and 3 bases had no gene match. Germline V gene lookup returns CDR1 MDHEN and CDR2 SYDVKM. The CDR3 DNA is TGTGCCAGCAGTGGGGACAGAACCTACGAGCAGTACTTC. This gives the protein CASSGDRTYEQYF.

The chain carries TRBV3-1 (or the pseudogene TRBV3-2) and TRBJ1-6; the D gene is possibly TRBD1 (5 bases). Trimming took off 0 bases at V and 8 bases at J, with 14 bases between the two ends. This CDR3 has 16 residues. CDR1 is LGHDT, CDR2 YNNKEL, per germline (reference sequence). CDR3 region: CASSQENLSGDSPLHF. For the CDR3, the DNA is TGTGCCAGCAGCCAAGAAAACCTTTCGGGGGATTCACCCCTCCACTTT.